Sequencing of this T cell receptor (beta chain) was carried out in a study of molecular identifiers for immune sequencing clone quantification. The overall study: Split five ways in replicates, RNA from roughly 20,000 or 100,000 naive CD8 cells had four portions sequenced.

Bulk TCR libraries used previously described methods and listed TCR primers. Via MiXCR, TCRdb re-called the PCR reads, giving one row per CDR3 protein. The sample consists of approximately 590,000 distinct CDR3 sequences, about 25% of them appearing once. As to this clonotype: Since a much larger clone is just one base distant, this may be a read error.

The material sequenced was naive CD8+ T cells from blood, with Jurkat cell RNA spiked in. Documented subset: FACS-sorted CD8+CD4-CCR7+CD45RA+ naive T cells. This clonotype was obtained from a human donor in good health. Some libraries in this study had Jurkat cell RNA spiked in.

The CDR3: CASSSRREDTEAFF. For the CDR3, the DNA is TGTGCCAGCAGTTCTCGCAGGGAGGACACTGAAGCTTTCTTT. The gene calls are TRBV6-2 or TRBV6-3 and TRBJ1-1; D may be TRBD1 (5 bases). Trimming pared 4 bases from V and 3 bases from J, leaving 12 bases between. There are 14 residues in the CDR3. Germline values: CDR1 MNHEY, CDR2 SVGEGT.